This TCR beta chain comes out of a study of graft-versus-host responses after intestinal transplantation. Looked up from germline, CDR1 is MNHNS and CDR2 is SASEGT. The CDR3 runs 15 residues. Trimming removed 6 bases at V and 6 bases at J, with 20 bases between. Sequencing used immunoSEQ multiplex PCR; TCRdb keeps in-frame clones, though not all of them. The sample contains more than 80,000 clones, roughly 90% of which appear only once. In its sample, this clone was seen once. Its antigen is unidentified. Source: unstimulated CD4+ T cells sorted from spleen or lymph node cells, taken before transplant. The sequence came from a human donor who was the organ donor for an intestinal transplant. The chain uses TRBV6-1 and TRBJ1-2; weak D call: TRBD1 (6 bases). Here the CDR3 reads CASSRSGMGADGYTF. The CDR3 DNA follows: TGTGCCAGCAGCCGATCTGGCATGGGGGCGGATGGCTACACCTTC.